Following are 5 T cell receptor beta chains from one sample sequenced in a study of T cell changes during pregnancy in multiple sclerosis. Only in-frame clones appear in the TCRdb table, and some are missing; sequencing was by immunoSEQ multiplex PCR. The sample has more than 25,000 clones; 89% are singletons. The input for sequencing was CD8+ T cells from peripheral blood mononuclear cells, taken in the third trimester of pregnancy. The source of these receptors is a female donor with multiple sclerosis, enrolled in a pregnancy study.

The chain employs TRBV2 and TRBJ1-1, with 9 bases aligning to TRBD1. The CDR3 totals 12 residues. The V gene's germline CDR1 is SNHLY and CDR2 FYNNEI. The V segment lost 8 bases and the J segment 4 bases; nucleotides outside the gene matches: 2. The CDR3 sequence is CASETGGTEAFF. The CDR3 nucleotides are TGTGCCAGCGAGACAGGGGGCACTGAAGCTTTCTTT.

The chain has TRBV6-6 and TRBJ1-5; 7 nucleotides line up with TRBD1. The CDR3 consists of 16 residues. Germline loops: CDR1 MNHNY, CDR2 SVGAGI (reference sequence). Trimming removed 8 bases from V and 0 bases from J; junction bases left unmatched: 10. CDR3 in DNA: TGTGCCAGCGGGGCAGGGGGGATTTATAGCAATCAGCCCCAGCATTTT. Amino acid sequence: CASGAGGIYSNQPQHF.

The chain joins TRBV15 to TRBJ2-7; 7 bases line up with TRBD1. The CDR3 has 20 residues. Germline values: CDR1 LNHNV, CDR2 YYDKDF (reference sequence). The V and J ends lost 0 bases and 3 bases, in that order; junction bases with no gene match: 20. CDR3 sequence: CATSRDEIRDSTPYLYEQYF. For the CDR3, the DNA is TGTGCCACCAGCAGAGATGAGATAAGGGACAGTACACCTTACCTCTACGAGCAGTACTTC.

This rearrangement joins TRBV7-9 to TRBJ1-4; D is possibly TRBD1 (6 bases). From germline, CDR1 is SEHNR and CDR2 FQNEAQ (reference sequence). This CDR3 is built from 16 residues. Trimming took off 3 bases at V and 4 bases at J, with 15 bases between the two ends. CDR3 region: CASSFFSGQFNEKLFF. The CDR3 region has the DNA TGTGCCAGCAGCTTTTTCTCCGGACAGTTTAATGAAAAACTGTTTTTT.

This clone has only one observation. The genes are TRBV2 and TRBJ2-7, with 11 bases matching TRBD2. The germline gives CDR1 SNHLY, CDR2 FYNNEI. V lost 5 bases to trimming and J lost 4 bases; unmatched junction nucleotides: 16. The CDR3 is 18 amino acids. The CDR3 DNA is TGTGCCAGCAGTCCAAGGGTCTCGACTAGCGGGAAAGATTACGAGCAGTACTTC. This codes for CASSPRVSTSGKDYEQYF. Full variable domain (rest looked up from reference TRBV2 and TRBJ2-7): EPEVTQTPSHQVTQMGQEVILRCVPISNHLYFYWYRQILGQKVEFLVSFYNNEISEKSEIFDDQFSVERPDGSNFTLKIRSTKLEDSAMYFCASSPRVSTSGKDYEQYFGPGTRLTVT.